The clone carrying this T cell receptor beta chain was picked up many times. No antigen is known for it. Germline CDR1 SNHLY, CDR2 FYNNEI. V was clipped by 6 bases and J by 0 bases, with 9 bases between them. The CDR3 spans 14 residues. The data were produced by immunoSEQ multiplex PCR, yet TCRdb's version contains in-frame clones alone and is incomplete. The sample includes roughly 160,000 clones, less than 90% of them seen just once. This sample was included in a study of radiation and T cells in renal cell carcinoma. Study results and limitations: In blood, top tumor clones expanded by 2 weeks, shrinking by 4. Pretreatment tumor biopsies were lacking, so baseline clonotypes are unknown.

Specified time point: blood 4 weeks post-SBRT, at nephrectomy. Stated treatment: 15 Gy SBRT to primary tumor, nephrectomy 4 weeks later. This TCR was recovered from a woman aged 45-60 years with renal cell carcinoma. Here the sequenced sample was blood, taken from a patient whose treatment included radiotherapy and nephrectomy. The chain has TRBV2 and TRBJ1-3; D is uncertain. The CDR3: CASSSDLSGNTIYF. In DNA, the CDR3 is TGTGCCAGCAGCTCCGACCTCTCTGGAAACACCATATATTTT.